This is a list of T cell receptor beta chains from one sample in a study of T cells after yellow fever vaccination. TCRdb used MiXCR to reprocess the 5' RACE reads, holding one entry per CDR3 protein. The data show some 260,000 distinct CDR3 sequences, 5.2% seen once. Here the sequenced sample was CD4+ T cells sorted from PBMCs, taken on the day of the yellow fever booster vaccination. All receptors derive from a man aged 18-30 years who received the YFV17D yellow fever vaccine. Each CDR3 is given with its conserved first and last residue. D genes are given only for firm matches. Part of the rows lack a size; the others show once, few, many or a class for expanded clones.

CDR3aa	CDR3nt	v_gene	j_gene	abundance	len	d_gene
CASGWTSGASGGETQYF	TGCGCCAGCGGCTGGACTAGCGGGGCCTCGGGGGGGGAGACCCAGTACTTC	TRBV5-1	TRBJ2-5	few	17	TRBD2
CASSGLDRRGELFF	TGTGCCAGCAGCGGGTTAGACCGCCGAGGGGAACTGTTTTTT	TRBV6-5	TRBJ1-4	NA	14	NA
CATSREGWSGTLAKNIQYF	TGTGCCACCAGCAGAGAGGGGTGGTCAGGAACCCTAGCCAAAAACATTCAGTACTTC	TRBV15	TRBJ2-4	many	19	NA
CASSVGTKQETQYF	TGCGCCAGCAGCGTTGGGACCAAACAAGAGACCCAGTACTTC	TRBV5-1	TRBJ2-5	NA	14	NA
CASSRTGEDTQYF	TGTGCCAGCAGTCGGACAGGGGAAGATACGCAGTATTTT	TRBV5-4	TRBJ2-3	few	13	TRBD1
CSARGPSGEQFF	TGCAGTGCTAGAGGGCCGAGTGGTGAGCAGTTCTTC	TRBV20-1	TRBJ2-1	NA	12	NA
CSVDEFTDTQYF	TGCAGCGTGGACGAGTTCACAGATACGCAGTATTTT	TRBV29-1	TRBJ2-3	few	12	NA
CASSQGGLAKNIQYF	TGCGCCAGCAGCCAAGGGGGGCTAGCCAAAAACATTCAGTACTTC	TRBV4-1	TRBJ2-4	few	15	NA
CASTSGSLASENTIYF	TGTGCCAGCACCTCGGGGAGTCTCGCATCTGAAAACACCATATATTTT	TRBV7-2	TRBJ1-3	NA	16	NA
CAISGGVQETQYF	TGTGCCATCAGCGGGGGGGTCCAAGAGACCCAGTACTTC	TRBV10-3	TRBJ2-5	few	13	TRBD2
CASSRRVGEQYF	TGTGCCAGCAGCCGCCGAGTGGGCGAGCAGTACTTC	TRBV7-2	TRBJ2-7	NA	12	NA
CASRRDSMNTEAFF	TGCGCCAGCAGACGGGACAGCATGAACACTGAAGCTTTCTTT	TRBV5-1	TRBJ1-1	few	14	TRBD1
CASSYPGGSSGYTF	TGTGCCAGCAGTTACCCAGGGGGCTCCTCCGGCTACACCTTC	TRBV6-2/TRBV6-3	TRBJ1-2	many	14	TRBD1
CSVERASSGNTIYF	TGCAGCGTTGAAAGGGCAAGCTCTGGAAACACCATATATTTT	TRBV29-1	TRBJ1-3	few	14	NA
CASSELGGVLYNEQFF	TGTGCCAGCAGTGAATTAGGGGGGGTTCTCTACAATGAGCAGTTCTTC	TRBV2	TRBJ2-1	few	16	NA
CATSPAGGPKGSGELFF	TGTGCCACCAGTCCAGCGGGGGGGCCGAAAGGTTCCGGGGAGCTGTTTTTT	TRBV24-1	TRBJ2-2	many	17	TRBD2
CASSLGRSGGKLFF	TGTGCCAGCAGCTTAGGGCGATCGGGTGGCAAACTGTTTTTT	TRBV7-9	TRBJ1-4	few	14	NA
CASSTYRGNTEAFF	TGTGCCAGCAGCACTTACAGGGGAAACACTGAAGCTTTCTTT	TRBV13	TRBJ1-1	few	14	TRBD1
CASSTTPGGTTEAFF	TGTGCCAGTAGTACAACCCCAGGGGGGACCACTGAAGCTTTCTTT	TRBV19	TRBJ1-1	NA	15	TRBD1
CASSLVIQETQYF	TGTGCCAGCAGCTTAGTAATACAAGAGACCCAGTACTTC	TRBV11-2	TRBJ2-5	many	13	NA
CASSLEVGRPNSPLHF	TGTGCCAGCAGCTTAGAAGTCGGCAGGCCCAATTCACCCCTCCACTTT	TRBV7-2	TRBJ1-6	few	16	NA
CSARDQDSGTQYF	TGCAGTGCTAGAGATCAGGATAGCGGGACCCAGTACTTC	TRBV20-1	TRBJ2-5	NA	13	NA
CATSRVREDTGELFF	TGTGCCACCAGCAGAGTGAGGGAAGACACCGGGGAGCTGTTTTTT	TRBV15	TRBJ2-2	few	15	NA
CASSPSGYSEQFF	TGTGCCAGCAGCCCTAGCGGGTATTCTGAGCAGTTCTTC	TRBV6-5	TRBJ2-1	NA	13	TRBD2
CASSLGGEGEKLFF	TGTGCCAGCAGCTTAGGCGGGGAAGGAGAAAAACTGTTTTTT	TRBV7-6	TRBJ1-4	many	14	NA
CASSLLGWTEAFF	TGTGCCAGCAGTCTACTGGGGTGGACTGAAGCTTTCTTT	TRBV28	TRBJ1-1	few	13	NA
CSVALHGYTEAFF	TGCAGCGTTGCCCTTCACGGTTACACTGAAGCTTTCTTT	TRBV29-1	TRBJ1-1	few	13	NA
CASSESDGRFRTGELFF	TGTGCCAGCAGTGAATCAGATGGGAGGTTTAGGACCGGGGAGCTGTTTTTT	TRBV25-1	TRBJ2-2	many	17	NA
CSVGRALVFEETQYF	TGCAGCGTTGGTAGGGCACTAGTCTTTGAAGAGACCCAGTACTTC	TRBV29-1	TRBJ2-5	few	15	NA
CASRPGSYGYTF	TGTGCCAGCAGGCCAGGCTCCTATGGCTACACCTTC	TRBV6-2/TRBV6-3	TRBJ1-2	NA	12	NA
CASSQDFKALMDTEAFF	TGTGCCAGCAGCCAAGATTTCAAGGCCTTAATGGACACTGAAGCTTTCTTT	TRBV4-2	TRBJ1-1	NA	17	NA
CASRTSGGNTGELFF	TGTGCCAGCAGGACTAGCGGGGGAAACACCGGGGAGCTGTTTTTT	TRBV6-6	TRBJ2-2	NA	15	TRBD2
CSARAVSTEAFF	TGCAGTGCTAGAGCCGTTTCGACTGAAGCTTTCTTT	TRBV20-1	TRBJ1-1	NA	12	NA
CASTGYTEAFF	TGTGCCAGCACGGGGTACACTGAAGCTTTCTTT	TRBV6-6	TRBJ1-1	many	11	NA
CASSPGVGSYNEQFF	TGTGCCAGCAGCCCGGGCGTGGGGTCCTACAATGAGCAGTTCTTC	TRBV5-4	TRBJ2-1	many	15	NA
CSARGGAGSVYNEQFF	TGCAGTGCTAGAGGGGGCGCGGGGTCGGTTTACAATGAGCAGTTCTTC	TRBV20-1	TRBJ2-1	many	16	NA
CSAPSLGVYNEQFF	TGCAGTGCCCCCAGCCTAGGGGTTTACAATGAGCAGTTCTTC	TRBV20-1	TRBJ2-1	few	14	NA
CASSPGLTVGYTF	TGTGCCAGCAGCCCGGGCCTAACCGTTGGCTACACCTTC	TRBV12-3/TRBV12-4	TRBJ1-2	many	13	NA
CASLHYGNTEAFF	TGTGCCAGCTTACACTATGGTAACACTGAAGCTTTCTTT	TRBV25-1	TRBJ1-1	few	13	NA
CASSEAYNFYNEQFF	TGTGCCAGCAGCGAGGCATATAATTTCTACAATGAGCAGTTCTTC	TRBV9	TRBJ2-1	few	15	NA